Sequencing of this T cell receptor beta chain was carried out in a study of shared clonotypes between healthy human individuals (dated by TCRdb to the early 2020s). For the study in its entirety: The cohort comprised two women and three men aged 18 to 49 years. For each donor, three plates each were used for CD4 naive and CD4 memory, two plates were used for CD8 naive, and one plate was used for CD8 memory. Leukapheresis yielded between about 0.85 and 9.5 billion PBMCs per donor. To estimate repertoire size and how much clonotype sharing occurs between individuals, the study deeply sequenced the blood TCR repertoires of several healthy adults. Libraries were prepared and TCR repertoires were sequenced by different laboratories using diverse techniques, in order to increase sequencing depth and limit assay-specific biases.

The donors were healthy, HIV-negative adults with no recently reported acute infections or vaccinations. Only Caucasian adults living in Nashville, Tennessee, USA were represented among the donors. CD4+ T cells were enriched by magnetic negative selection, after which naive cells were positively selected on CD45RA and the negative fraction was taken as the memory subset. Blood was obtained by leukapheresis, after which PBMCs were separated by Ficoll-Histopaque density gradient centrifugation and cryopreserved in liquid nitrogen vapor phase. Purity and quantity of every magnetically sorted T cell population were checked by analytical flow cytometry. Genomic DNA was isolated from every sorted fraction and measured by UV absorbance on a Nanodrop 2000c. The CDR3 numbers 13 residues from cysteine through phenylalanine. Just the 39-base CDR3 DNA is kept, in frame starting at base 1. Via the germline V gene (reference sequence), CDR1 is SEHNR and CDR2 FQNEAQ. Deletion took 4 bases off V and 5 bases off J, with a span of 12 bases between the germline ends.

Comments on this clone: The specificity of this receptor is unknown. Base-call qualities are not available, and no considerably larger clone is one nucleotide away.

The study at large found these results: About 5% of naive CD4, around 3.5% of naive CD8, 2.3% of memory CD4, and less than 0.45% of memory CD8 clonotypes were shared across several donors. Pairwise subsampling indicated that sequencing depth was expected to affect the degree of clonotype sharing among donors. Larger estimated clonotype richness was generally found for naive subsets than for memory subsets. Sampling was restricted to blood, and TCR repertoires in tissue are likely to differ from TCR repertoires in blood. The genetic and exposure-history diversity represented was limited by the small number of donors. Incomplete sequencing was indicated by rarefaction of sorted-subset datasets, despite the large sequencing depth. Compared with non-shared clonotypes, the clonotypes found in all four sorted-subset donors had higher generation probabilities.

TCR CDR3 regions were amplified from genomic DNA by multiplex PCR using the deep immunoSEQ assay. For each cell subset, the extracted genomic DNA was distributed evenly across all wells of several immunoSEQ 96-well plates, and each plate served as one replicate. Each replicate PCR for sorted subsets received around 200 ng genomic DNA, equal to roughly 30,000 T cell genomes. Purified libraries were quantified with a Qubit 3.0 fluorometer, sized on a Bioanalyzer 2100, and re-quantified with the KAPA Library Quantification kit. Each immunoSEQ 96-well plate was sequenced on its own single-read 150-cycle Illumina NextSeq 550 flow cell. As for the original processing: The immunoSEQ output contained only junctional sequences without quality scores, so filtering could not match that applied to full-length reads. Sequences were annotated with PyIR, a Python wrapper for IgBLAST v1.9, using IMGT germline references to assign V/J genes and CDR3. Reads with weak V/J assignments (E-value above 1e-6), missing CDR3, stop codons, out-of-frame junctions, or ambiguous translated residues were removed. A V3J clonotype was defined by an identical inferred V gene, J gene, and CDR3 amino acid sequence. To compute the percentage overlap between repertoires, the number of shared unique clonotypes was divided by the size of the smaller repertoire. RTK rarefaction, the Chao1 estimator, and Recon v2.1 estimates of unobserved clonotypes were used to assess repertoire richness. Generation probabilities for all TCRbeta clonotypes obtained by the gDNA method from a few donors were computed using OLGA. What TCRdb holds here is the immuneACCESS table cut down to in-frame rearrangements. Part of the clones is not present; checked against another copy, under half of the missing clones reflect an unresolved V gene, and the others are unexplained. V, J and clone size derive from that table, while D and trimming were established from the DNA sequence. The sample table contains 2 million to 2.5 million clones; only one count was recorded for approximately 94% of them. The ten largest clonotypes hold roughly 0.13% of the sample.

This TCR derives from a young man in good health. The source material was naive CD4+ T cells sorted from blood. The cell subset or site label of this sample denotes: CD45RA+ positively selected. The chain joins TRBV7-9 to TRBJ2-7; the D gene is perhaps TRBD2, on 6 matching bases. CDR3 sequence: CASSYGSTHEQYF. The nucleotide sequence is TGTGCCAGCAGCTACGGGAGTACCCACGAGCAGTACTTC.